This T cell receptor beta chain was sequenced in a study of OX40 agonist ivuxolimab in advanced cancers. With respect to the entire study: The costimulatory receptor OX40 (CD134) was targeted by ivuxolimab, a fully human IgG2 agonistic monoclonal antibody. Of the roughly 50 dose-escalation patients, hepatocellular carcinoma was present in about 20, melanoma in approximately 15, renal cell carcinoma in 9 and head and neck cancer in 9. The paper reports the monotherapy dose-escalation portion (N of about 52 patients) of the phase I ivuxolimab trial. Peripheral TCRbeta sequencing aimed to test whether ivuxolimab altered TCR sequence diversity and caused clonal T-cell expansion. The dose-escalation cohort was about 87% male with a mean age of around 64 years, ranging from roughly 20 to 80. Partial responses occurred in three dose-escalation patients, of whom one had hepatocellular carcinoma and two had cutaneous melanoma. Prior anti-PD-1, anti-PD-L1 or anti-CTLA-4 therapy was permitted, and 35% to 40% of dose-escalation patients had received checkpoint inhibitors. Intravenous ivuxolimab was administered to patients every 2 weeks at six dose levels: 0.01, 0.1, 0.3, 1.5, 3 and 10 mg/kg.

Patients with autoimmune disease history or receiving systemic immunosuppression were excluded from the trial. Peripheral blood for TCR sequencing was collected from all dose cohorts at baseline, on cycle 4 day 1, and on cycle 7 day 1. The samples were taken from a phase I, first-in-human, multicenter, open-label dose-escalation trial of ivuxolimab. The trial enrolled adults with locally advanced or metastatic head and neck squamous cell, hepatocellular, melanoma or renal cell carcinoma. Before TCR sequencing, CD4+ T cells and CD8+ T cells were sorted from peripheral blood as separate populations. Results and caveats for the whole study, not just this receptor: In the 0.1-3.0 mg/kg groups, partial responders were among the patients with the lowest normalized peripheral clonal expansion, particularly in CD8+ T cells. Low levels of normalized T-cell clonal expansion were also shown by some nonresponding patients. At doses of 0.1 to 3.0 mg/kg, clonal expansion of both CD4+ and CD8+ blood T cells was observed from baseline to week 6. Antigen specificity was not determined for the clonally expanded peripheral T cells. After ivuxolimab, more expanded clones were found on average in CD8+ T cells than in CD4+ T cells.

About this clone itself: Its specific antigen is unknown. The input lacks base qualities; no much larger clone sits a single base away.

The germline V gene provides CDR1 MGHDK and CDR2 SYGVNS. Counted from cysteine to phenylalanine, this CDR3 has 14 amino acids. The sequence is cut down to CDR3 DNA, 42 bases in frame from base 1. V loses 4 bases of germline sequence and J loses 8 bases, and the interval between the two ends is 15 bases. For sequencing of the TCRbeta CDR3 region, genomic DNA was extracted from the sorted cells. The immunoSEQ Assay was used for sequencing of TCRbeta CDR3 regions. Here the immuneACCESS table is served through TCRdb, limited to in-frame sequences with V and J called. Missing clones are a known gap in these copies; in checked studies unresolved V genes cover under half, and the rest lacks a known reason. The sample profile shows about 150,000 clones; around 94% of them were found once. The biggest ten clones account for about 0.3% of the sample.

This material consisted of CD4+ or CD8+ T cells sorted from blood, taken in a trial of the OX40 agonist ivuxolimab. The sequence was obtained from an adult with an advanced solid tumor such as melanoma, head and neck, liver or kidney cancer. The chain couples TRBV25-1 to TRBJ2-1; a confident D gene designation cannot be given. The nucleotide sequence reads TGTGCCAGCAGTGGCCTGGCCCTTGAGGATGAGCAGTTCTTC. The resulting protein is CASSGLALEDEQFF.